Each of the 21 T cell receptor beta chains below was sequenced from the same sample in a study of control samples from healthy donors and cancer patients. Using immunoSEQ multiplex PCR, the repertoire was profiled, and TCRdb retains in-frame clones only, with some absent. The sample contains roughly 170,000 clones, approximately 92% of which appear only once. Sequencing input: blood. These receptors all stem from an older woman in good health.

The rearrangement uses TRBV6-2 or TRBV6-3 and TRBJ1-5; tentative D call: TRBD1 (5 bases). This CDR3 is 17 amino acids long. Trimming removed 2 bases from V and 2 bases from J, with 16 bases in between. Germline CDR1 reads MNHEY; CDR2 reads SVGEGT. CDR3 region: CASSYNNPRGGNQPQHF. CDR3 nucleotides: TGTGCCAGCAGTTACAATAATCCTAGGGGCGGCAATCAGCCCCAGCATTTT.

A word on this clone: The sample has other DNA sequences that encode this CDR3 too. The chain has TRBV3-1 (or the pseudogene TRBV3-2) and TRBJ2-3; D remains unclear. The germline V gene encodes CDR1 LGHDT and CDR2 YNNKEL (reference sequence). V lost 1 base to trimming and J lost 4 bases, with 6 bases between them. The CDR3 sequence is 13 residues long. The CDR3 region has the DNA TGTGCCAGCAGCCAAGTGGCGGCAGATACGCAGTATTTT. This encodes CASSQVAADTQYF.

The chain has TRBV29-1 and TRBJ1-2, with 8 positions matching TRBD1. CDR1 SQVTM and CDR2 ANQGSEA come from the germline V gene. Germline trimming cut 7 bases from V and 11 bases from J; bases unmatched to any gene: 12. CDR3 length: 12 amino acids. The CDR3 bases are TGCAGCGCCGCGGGAGACAGGGGTATATACACCTTC. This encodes CSAAGDRGIYTF.

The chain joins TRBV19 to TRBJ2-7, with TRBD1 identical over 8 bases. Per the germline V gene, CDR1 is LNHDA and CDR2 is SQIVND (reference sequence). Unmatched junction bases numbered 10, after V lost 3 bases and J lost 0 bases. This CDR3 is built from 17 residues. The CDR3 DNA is TGTGCCAGTAGTATGGGACTGGACAGGGCGAGCTCCTACGAGCAGTACTTC. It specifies CASSMGLDRASSYEQYF.

The CDR3 sequence: CASSFFGGQETQYF. As DNA, the CDR3 is TGTGCCAGCAGCTTTTTTGGGGGCCAGGAGACCCAGTACTTC. This chain links TRBV7-9 with TRBJ2-5, with a weak D call TRBD1 (6 bases). Looked up from germline, CDR1 is SEHNR and CDR2 is FQNEAQ (reference sequence). The germline V and J ends were trimmed by 3 bases and 5 bases, with 13 bases remaining between them. The length of the CDR3 is 14 residues.

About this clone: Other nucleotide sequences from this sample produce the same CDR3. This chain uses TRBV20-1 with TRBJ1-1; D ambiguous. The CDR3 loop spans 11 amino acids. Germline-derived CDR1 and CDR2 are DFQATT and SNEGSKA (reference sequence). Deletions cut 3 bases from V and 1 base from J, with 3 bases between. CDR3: CSARENTEAFF. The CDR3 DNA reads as TGCAGTGCTAGGGAGAACACTGAAGCTTTCTTT.

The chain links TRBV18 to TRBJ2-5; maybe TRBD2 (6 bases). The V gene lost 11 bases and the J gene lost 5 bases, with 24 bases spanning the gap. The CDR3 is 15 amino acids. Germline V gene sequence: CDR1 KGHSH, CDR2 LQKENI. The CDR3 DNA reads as TGTGCCCGCCCACCCGGCCAGCGGGCAATGGAGACCCAGTACTTC. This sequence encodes CARPPGQRAMETQYF.

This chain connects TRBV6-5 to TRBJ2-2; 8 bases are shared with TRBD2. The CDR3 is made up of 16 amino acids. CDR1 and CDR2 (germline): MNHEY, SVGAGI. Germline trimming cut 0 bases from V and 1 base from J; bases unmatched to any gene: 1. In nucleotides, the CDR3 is TGTGCCAGCAGTTACTCTGCGGGGGGGAACACCGGGGAGCTGTTTTTT. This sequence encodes CASSYSAGGNTGELFF.

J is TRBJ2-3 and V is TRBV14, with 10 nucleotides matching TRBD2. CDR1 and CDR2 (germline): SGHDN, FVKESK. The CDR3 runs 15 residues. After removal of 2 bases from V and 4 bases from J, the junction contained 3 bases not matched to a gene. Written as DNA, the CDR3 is TGTGCCAGCAGCCAATGGAGCGGGGGGGCAGATACGCAGTATTTT. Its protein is CASSQWSGGADTQYF.

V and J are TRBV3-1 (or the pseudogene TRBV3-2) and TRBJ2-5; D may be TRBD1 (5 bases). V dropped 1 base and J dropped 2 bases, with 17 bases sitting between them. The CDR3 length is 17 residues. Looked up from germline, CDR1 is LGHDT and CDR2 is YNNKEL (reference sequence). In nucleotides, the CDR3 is TGTGCCAGCAGCCAAGTAGTGGCCAGGGTATTTCAAGAGACCCAGTACTTC. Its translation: CASSQVVARVFQETQYF.

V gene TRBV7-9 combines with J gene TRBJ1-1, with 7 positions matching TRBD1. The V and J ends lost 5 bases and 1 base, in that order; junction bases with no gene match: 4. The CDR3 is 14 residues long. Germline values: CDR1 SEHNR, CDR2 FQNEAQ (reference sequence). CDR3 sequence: CASSRQGGNTEAFF. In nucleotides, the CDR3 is TGTGCCAGCAGCCGTCAGGGGGGGAACACTGAAGCTTTCTTT.

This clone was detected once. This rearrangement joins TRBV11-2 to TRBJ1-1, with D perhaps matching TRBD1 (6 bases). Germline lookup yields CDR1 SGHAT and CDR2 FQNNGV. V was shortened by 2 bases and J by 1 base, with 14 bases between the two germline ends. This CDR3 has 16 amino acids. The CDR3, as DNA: TGTGCCAGCAGCTTAAAAACAGGGAGAGGGAACACTGAAGCTTTCTTT. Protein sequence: CASSLKTGRGNTEAFF.

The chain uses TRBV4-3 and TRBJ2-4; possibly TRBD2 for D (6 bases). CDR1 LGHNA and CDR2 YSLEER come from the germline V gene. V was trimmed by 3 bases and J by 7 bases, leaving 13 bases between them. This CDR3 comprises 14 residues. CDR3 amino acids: CASSHLREANIQYF. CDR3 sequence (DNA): TGCGCCAGCAGCCACCTCAGGGAGGCGAACATTCAGTACTTC.

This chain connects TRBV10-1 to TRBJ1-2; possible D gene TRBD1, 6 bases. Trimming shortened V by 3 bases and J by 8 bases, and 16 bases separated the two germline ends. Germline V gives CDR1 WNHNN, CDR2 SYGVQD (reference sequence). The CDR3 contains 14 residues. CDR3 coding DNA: TGCGCCAGCAGTGATTCAGGGGCCGGCACGGGCTACACCTTC. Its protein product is CASSDSGAGTGYTF.

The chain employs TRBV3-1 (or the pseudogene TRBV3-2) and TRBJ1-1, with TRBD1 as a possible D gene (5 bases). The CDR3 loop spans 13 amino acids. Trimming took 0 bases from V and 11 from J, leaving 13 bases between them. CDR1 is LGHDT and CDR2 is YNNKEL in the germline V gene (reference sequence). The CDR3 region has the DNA TGTGCCAGCAGCCAAGATGGGGCAGGAATTGCTTTCTTT. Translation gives CASSQDGAGIAFF.

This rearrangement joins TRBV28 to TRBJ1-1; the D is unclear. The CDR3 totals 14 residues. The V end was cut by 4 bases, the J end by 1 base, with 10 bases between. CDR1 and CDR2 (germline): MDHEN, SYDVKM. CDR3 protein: CASSSPVPNTEAFF. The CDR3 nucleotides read TGTGCCAGCAGTTCCCCCGTCCCGAACACTGAAGCTTTCTTT.

The CDR3 spells CASSPQTRTGELFF. CDR3 bases: TGTGCCAGCAGCCCCCAGACCCGAACCGGGGAGCTGTTTTTT. The chain employs TRBV11-2 and TRBJ2-2; no reliable D call. This CDR3 is 14 amino acids long. The germline CDR1 and CDR2 sequences are SGHAT and FQNNGV. The germline V and J ends were trimmed by 5 bases and 5 bases, with 12 bases remaining between them.

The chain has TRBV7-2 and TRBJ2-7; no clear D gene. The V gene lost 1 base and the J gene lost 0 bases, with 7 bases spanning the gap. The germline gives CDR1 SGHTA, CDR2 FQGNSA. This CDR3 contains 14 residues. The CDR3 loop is CASSLGGASYEQYF. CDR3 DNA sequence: TGTGCCAGCAGCTTAGGCGGAGCCTCCTACGAGCAGTACTTC.

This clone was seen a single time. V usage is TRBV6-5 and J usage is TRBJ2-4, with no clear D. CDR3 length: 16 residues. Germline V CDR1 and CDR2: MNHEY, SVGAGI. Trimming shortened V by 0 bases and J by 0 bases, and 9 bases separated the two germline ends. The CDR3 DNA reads TGTGCCAGCAGTTACTCGAGTTACCTAGCCAAAAACATTCAGTACTTC. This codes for CASSYSSYLAKNIQYF.

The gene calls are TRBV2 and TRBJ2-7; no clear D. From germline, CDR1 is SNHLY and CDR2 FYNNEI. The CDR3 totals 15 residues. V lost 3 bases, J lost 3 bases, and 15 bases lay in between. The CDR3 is CASSDSRKLLYEQYF. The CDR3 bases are TGTGCCAGCAGTGATAGCAGAAAGTTACTCTACGAGCAGTACTTC.

The CDR3 nucleotides are TGTGCTAGTGGCTACGAGGGACAGGTAGGTCAGCCCCAGCATTTT. Its protein is CASGYEGQVGQPQHF. The chain has TRBV12-5 and TRBJ1-5, with 8 bases aligning to TRBD1. Germline V gene sequence: CDR1 LGHNT, CDR2 FRNRAP. This CDR3 is 15 amino acids long. The trim removed 6 bases at V and 6 bases at J, leaving 10 bases unmatched.